The next 2 T cell receptor beta chains were all read from a single sample in a study of T cells in Graves' hyperthyroidism and ophthalmopathy. TCR beta CDR3 sequences were amplified from RNA transcripts. HTBI primers were used for first-round RT-PCR of the TCR CDR3. A single record per CDR3 protein comes from TCRdb applying MiXCR to the multiplex PCR reads. This table has over 500,000 distinct CDR3 sequences, approximately 14% appearing once. The sample comprised blood. The receptors come from a woman aged 40 to 55 with Graves' hyperthyroidism.

This clonotype was counted between two and nine times. This chain connects TRBV6-1 to TRBJ1-5; a weak D match, TRBD1 (5 bases). V lost 0 bases and J lost 5, with 8 bases in between. Germline lookup yields CDR1 MNHNS and CDR2 SASEGT. This CDR3 is 14 amino acids long. CDR3 residues: CASSEAEGHQPQHF. In nucleotides, the CDR3 is TGTGCCAGCAGTGAAGCGGAGGGGCATCAGCCCCAGCATTTT.

The rearrangement joins TRBV20-1 to TRBJ1-5; D is unresolved. Looked up from germline, CDR1 is DFQATT and CDR2 is SNEGSKA (reference sequence). Deletions cut 5 bases from V and 3 bases from J, with 14 bases between. This CDR3 region has 14 residues. CDR3 sequence reads: CSAPVGVVNQPQHF. Written as DNA, the CDR3 is TGCAGTGCTCCTGTTGGGGTTGTCAATCAGCCCCAGCATTTT.